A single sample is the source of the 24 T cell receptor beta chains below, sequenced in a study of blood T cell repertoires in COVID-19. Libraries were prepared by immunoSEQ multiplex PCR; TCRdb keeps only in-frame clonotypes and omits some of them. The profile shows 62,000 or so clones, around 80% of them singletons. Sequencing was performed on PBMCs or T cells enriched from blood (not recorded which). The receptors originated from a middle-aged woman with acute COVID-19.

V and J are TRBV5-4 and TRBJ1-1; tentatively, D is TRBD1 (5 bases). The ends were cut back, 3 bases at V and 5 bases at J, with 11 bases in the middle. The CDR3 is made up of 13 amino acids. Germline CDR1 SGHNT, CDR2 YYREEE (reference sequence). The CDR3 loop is CASSWAGRTEAFF. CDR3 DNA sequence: TGTGCCAGCAGCTGGGCGGGGCGAACTGAAGCTTTCTTT.

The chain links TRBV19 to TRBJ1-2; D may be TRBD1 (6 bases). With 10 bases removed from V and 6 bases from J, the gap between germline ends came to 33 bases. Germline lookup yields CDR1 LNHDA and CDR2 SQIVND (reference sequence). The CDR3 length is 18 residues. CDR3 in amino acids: CATNYGGGRLRLTDGYTF. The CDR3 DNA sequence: TGTGCCACCAACTACGGCGGGGGGCGGCTTAGGCTAACTGATGGCTACACCTTC.

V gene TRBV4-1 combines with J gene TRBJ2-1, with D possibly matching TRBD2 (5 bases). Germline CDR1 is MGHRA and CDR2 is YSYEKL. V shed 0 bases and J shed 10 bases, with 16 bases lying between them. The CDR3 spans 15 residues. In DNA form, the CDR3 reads TGCGCCAGCAGCCAAGAAGACCTAGCATCCGTCGAGCAGTTCTTC. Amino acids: CASSQEDLASVEQFF.

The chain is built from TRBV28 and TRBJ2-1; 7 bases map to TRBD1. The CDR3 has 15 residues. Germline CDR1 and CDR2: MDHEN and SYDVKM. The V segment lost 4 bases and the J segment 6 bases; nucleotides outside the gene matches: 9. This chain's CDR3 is CASSWSGGLGNEQFF. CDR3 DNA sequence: TGTGCCAGCAGTTGGTCAGGGGGTTTGGGCAATGAGCAGTTCTTC.

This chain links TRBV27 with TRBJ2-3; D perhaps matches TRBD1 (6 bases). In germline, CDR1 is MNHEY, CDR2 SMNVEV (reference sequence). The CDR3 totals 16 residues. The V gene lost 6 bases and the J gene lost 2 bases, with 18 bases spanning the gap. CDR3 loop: CASRNDRFLDTDTQYF. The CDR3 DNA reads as TGTGCCAGCAGAAACGACAGGTTCTTGGACACAGATACGCAGTATTTT.

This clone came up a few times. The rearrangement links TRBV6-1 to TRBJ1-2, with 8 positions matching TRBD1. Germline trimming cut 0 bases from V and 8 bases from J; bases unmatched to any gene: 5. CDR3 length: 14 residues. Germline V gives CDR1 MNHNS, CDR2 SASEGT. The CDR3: CASSEAGQVAGYTF. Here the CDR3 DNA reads TGTGCCAGCAGTGAAGCGGGACAGGTCGCGGGCTACACCTTC.

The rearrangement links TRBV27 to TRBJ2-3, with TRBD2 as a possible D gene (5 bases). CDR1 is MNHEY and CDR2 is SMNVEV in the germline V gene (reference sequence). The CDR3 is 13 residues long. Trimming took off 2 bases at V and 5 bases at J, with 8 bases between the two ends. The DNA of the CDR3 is TGTGCCAGCAGTTTAACCGAGGGAGATACGCAGTATTTT. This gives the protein CASSLTEGDTQYF.

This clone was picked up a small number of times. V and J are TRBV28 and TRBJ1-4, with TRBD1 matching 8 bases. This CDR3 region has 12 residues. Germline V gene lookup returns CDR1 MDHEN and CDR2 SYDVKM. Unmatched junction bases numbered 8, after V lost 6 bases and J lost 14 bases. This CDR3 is CASRITGGELFF. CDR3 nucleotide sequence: TGTGCCAGCAGGATAACAGGGGGAGAGCTGTTTTTT. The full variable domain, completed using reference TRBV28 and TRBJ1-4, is DVKVTQSSRYLVKRTGEKVFLECVQDMDHENMFWYRQDPGLGLRLIYFSYDVKMKEKGDIPEGYSVSREKKERFSLILESASTNQTSMYLCASRITGGELFFGSGTQLSVL.

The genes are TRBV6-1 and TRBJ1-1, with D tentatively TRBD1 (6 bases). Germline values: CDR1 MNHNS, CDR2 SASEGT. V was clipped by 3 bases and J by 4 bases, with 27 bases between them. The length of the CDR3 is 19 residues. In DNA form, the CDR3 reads TGTGCCAGCAGTGACAAACTGCTGGGGGCCCGTTTAGGTGTCACTGAAGCTTTCTTT. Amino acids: CASSDKLLGARLGVTEAFF.

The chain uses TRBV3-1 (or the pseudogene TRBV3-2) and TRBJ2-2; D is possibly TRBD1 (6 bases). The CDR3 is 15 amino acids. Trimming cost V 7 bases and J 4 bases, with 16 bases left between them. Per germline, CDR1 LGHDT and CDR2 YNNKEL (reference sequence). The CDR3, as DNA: TGTGCCAGCAACTTGGGGGCTTCGGTCACCGGGGAGCTGTTTTTT. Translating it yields CASNLGASVTGELFF.

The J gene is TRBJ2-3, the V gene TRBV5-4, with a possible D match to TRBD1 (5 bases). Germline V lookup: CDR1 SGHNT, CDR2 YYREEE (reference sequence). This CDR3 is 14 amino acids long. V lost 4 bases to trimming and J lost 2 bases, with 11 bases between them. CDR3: CASSQVGPTDTQYF. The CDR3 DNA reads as TGTGCCAGCAGCCAGGTGGGGCCCACAGATACGCAGTATTTT.

Written as DNA, the CDR3 is TGTGCCAGCAGCTTAGCGGGAGGGACTGTTACAGATACGCAGTATTTT. It codes for CASSLAGGTVTDTQYF. The chain has TRBV13 and TRBJ2-3; 8 bases are a match to TRBD2. CDR3 size: 16 residues. Trimming cost V 1 base and J 3 bases; bases outside gene matches: 6. Germline V gene sequence: CDR1 PRHDT, CDR2 FYEKMQ (reference sequence).

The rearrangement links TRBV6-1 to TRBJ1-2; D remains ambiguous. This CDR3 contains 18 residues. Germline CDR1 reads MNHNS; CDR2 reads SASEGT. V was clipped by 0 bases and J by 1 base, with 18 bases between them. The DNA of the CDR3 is TGTGCCAGCAGTGAAGCGCGGGCTACTCGAGGAGTTAACTATGGCTACACCTTC. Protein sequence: CASSEARATRGVNYGYTF.

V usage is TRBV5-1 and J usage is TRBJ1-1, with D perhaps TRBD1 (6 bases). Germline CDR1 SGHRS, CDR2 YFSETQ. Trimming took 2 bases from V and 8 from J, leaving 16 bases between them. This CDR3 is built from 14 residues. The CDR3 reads CASSLQDSPTEAFF. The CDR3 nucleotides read TGCGCCAGCAGCTTACAGGACAGCCCCACCGAAGCTTTCTTT.

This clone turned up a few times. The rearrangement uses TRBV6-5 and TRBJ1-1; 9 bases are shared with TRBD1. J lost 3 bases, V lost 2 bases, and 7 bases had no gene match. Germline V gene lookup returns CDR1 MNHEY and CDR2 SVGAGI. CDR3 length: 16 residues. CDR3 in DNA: TGTGCCAGCAGTTACGGGACAGGGAGGGGCGACACTGAAGCTTTCTTT. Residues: CASSYGTGRGDTEAFF.

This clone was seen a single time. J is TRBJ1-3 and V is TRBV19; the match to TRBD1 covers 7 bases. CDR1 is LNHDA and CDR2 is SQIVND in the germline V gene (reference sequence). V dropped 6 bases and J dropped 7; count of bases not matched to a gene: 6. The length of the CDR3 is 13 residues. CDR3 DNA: TGTGCCAGTAGACGACAGGGAATGAACACCATATATTTT. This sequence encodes CASRRQGMNTIYF.

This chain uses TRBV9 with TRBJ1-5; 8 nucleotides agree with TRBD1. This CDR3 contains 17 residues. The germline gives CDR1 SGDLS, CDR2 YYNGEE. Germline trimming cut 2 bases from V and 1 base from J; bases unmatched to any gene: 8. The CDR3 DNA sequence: TGTGCCAGCAGCGTCCAGGGGGCAAAATCAAGCAATCAGCCCCAGCATTTT. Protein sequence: CASSVQGAKSSNQPQHF.

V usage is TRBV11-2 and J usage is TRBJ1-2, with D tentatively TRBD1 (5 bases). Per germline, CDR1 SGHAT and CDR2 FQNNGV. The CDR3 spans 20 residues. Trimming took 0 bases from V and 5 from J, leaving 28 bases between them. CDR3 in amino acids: CASSLDRLDSRVQSSYGYTF. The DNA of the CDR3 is TGTGCCAGCAGCTTAGACAGGCTAGACAGCCGGGTCCAGAGTAGTTATGGCTACACCTTC.

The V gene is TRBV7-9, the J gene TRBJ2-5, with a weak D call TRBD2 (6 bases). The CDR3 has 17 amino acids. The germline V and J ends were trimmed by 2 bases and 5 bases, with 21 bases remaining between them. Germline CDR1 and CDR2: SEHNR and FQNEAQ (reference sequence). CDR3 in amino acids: CASSLSSFGLAVETQYF. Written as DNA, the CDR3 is TGTGCCAGCAGCTTATCTTCTTTTGGGTTAGCGGTGGAGACCCAGTACTTC.

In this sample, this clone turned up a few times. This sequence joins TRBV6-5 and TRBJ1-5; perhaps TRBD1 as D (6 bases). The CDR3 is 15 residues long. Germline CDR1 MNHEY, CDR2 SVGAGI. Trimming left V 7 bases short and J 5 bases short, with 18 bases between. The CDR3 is CASTPTGMPDQPQHF. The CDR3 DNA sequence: TGTGCCAGCACCCCTACAGGGATGCCCGATCAGCCCCAGCATTTT.

This CDR3 reads CASSPPSGRGETQYF. CDR3 nucleotides: TGTGCCAGCTCACCCCCCTCCGGGAGGGGAGAGACCCAGTACTTC. This chain joins TRBV18 and TRBJ2-5, with TRBD2 identical over 8 bases. After removal of 3 bases from V and 4 bases from J, the junction contained 7 bases not matched to a gene. Germline V gene data show CDR1 as KGHSH and CDR2 as LQKENI. This CDR3 is built from 15 residues.

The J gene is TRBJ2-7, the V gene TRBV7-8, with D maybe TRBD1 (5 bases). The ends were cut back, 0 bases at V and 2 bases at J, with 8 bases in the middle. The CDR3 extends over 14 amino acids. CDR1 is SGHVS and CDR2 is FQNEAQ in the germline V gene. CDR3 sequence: CASSLAAGTYEQYF. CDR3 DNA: TGTGCCAGCAGCTTAGCGGCAGGGACCTACGAGCAGTACTTC.

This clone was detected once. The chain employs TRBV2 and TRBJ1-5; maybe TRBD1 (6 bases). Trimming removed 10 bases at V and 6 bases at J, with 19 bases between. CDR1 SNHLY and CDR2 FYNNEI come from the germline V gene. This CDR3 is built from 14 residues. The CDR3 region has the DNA TGTGCCACCGGCCTTAAACAGGGTACTCAGCCCCAGCATTTT. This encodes CATGLKQGTQPQHF. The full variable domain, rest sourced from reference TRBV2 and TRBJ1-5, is EPEVTQTPSHQVTQMGQEVILRCVPISNHLYFYWYRQILGQKVEFLVSFYNNEISEKSEIFDDQFSVERPDGSNFTLKIRSTKLEDSAMYFCATGLKQGTQPQHFGDGTRLSIL.

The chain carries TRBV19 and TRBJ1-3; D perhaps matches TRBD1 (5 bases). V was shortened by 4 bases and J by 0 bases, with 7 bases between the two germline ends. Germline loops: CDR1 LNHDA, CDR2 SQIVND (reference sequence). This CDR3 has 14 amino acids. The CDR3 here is CASSTQVSGNTIYF. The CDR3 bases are TGTGCCAGTAGTACACAGGTCTCTGGAAACACCATATATTTT.